The subject of this entry is one TCR beta chain. Its antigen is currently not known. Within one base of it there is no much larger clone, and no base qualities were kept. The sample comes from a study of radiotherapy plus CTLA-4 blockade in lung cancer listed by TCRdb under 2018. Concerning the study at large: Objective responses occurred in roughly a sixth of enrolled patients, and around 30% achieved disease control.

Focal radiation therapy combined with CTLA-4 blockade (ipilimumab) was tested in patients with chemo-refractory metastatic non-small-cell lung cancer. Summary of the overall study and its limitations: After treatment with radiotherapy and ipilimumab, TCR clones that originated in tumors expanded in peripheral blood. The strongest predictors of response were reported to be early dynamic shifts in blood T cell clones along with a rise in serum interferon-beta following radiation.

Library prep was done by the immunoSEQ multiplex PCR assay. TCRdb re-hosts the immuneACCESS table, in-frame sequences only. Its copies lack some clones; in the studies checked, an unresolved V gene accounts for under half of them, and the cause for the rest is not known. Here the sample has tens of thousands of clones; 50% to 70% occur a single time. Roughly 18% of the sample comes from the top ten. The TCR was taken from a human donor with non-small cell lung cancer who had a partial response to radiotherapy plus ipilimumab. The sequencing here drew on peripheral blood, taken from a patient treated with radiotherapy plus ipilimumab.

The DNA sequence reads TGTGCCATCAGTACAGGGCCGAACTATGGCTACACCTTC. This yields the protein CAISTGPNYGYTF. The rearranged chain carries TRBV10-3 and TRBJ1-2; TRBD1 is a possible D gene, resting on 6 matching bases. As encoded in the germline V gene, CDR1 is ENHRY while CDR2 is SYGVKD. The CDR3 has 13 amino acids, counting the end cysteine and phenylalanine. CDR3 DNA only is kept here, 39 bases in frame from base 1. The V end loses 5 bases and the J end loses 2 bases, and a stretch of 9 bases separates them.